The rows below give T cell receptor beta chains drawn from one sample of a study of blood T cell repertoires in COVID-19. Clones were sequenced by immunoSEQ multiplex PCR, and TCRdb holds only the in-frame ones, with some missing. The sample holds some 260,000 clones, 80% to 90% seen once. Sequenced input: PBMCs or T cells enriched from blood (not recorded which). These TCRs come from a man aged 40-49 years who had recovered from COVID-19. Each CDR3 is given with its conserved first and last residue. A D gene is named only where the DNA matches it firmly. Only some rows state a clone size, as once, few, many or a class for expanded clones.

D: NA
size: NA
J: TRBJ2-7
V: TRBV28
CDR3: CASSFSPGMAYEQYF
DNA: TGTGCCAGCAGTTTCAGTCCCGGGATGGCCTACGAGCAGTACTTC

D: TRBD2
size: NA
J: TRBJ2-3
V: TRBV27
CDR3: CASSRAGLADTDTQYF
DNA: TGTGCCAGCAGTAGAGCAGGACTAGCGGACACAGATACGCAGTATTTT

D: TRBD1
size: NA
J: TRBJ1-5
V: TRBV29-1
CDR3: CSVGRDRDQPQHF
DNA: TGCAGCGTTGGCCGGGACAGGGACCAGCCCCAGCATTTT

D: TRBD2
size: NA
J: TRBJ2-7
V: TRBV18
CDR3: CASSPASGSAEQYF
DNA: TGTGCCAGCTCACCAGCTAGCGGGAGCGCCGAGCAGTACTTC

D: TRBD2
size: NA
J: TRBJ2-5
V: TRBV6-5
CDR3: CASSSLAGGYQETQYF
DNA: TGTGCCAGCAGTTCCTTAGCGGGGGGGTACCAAGAGACCCAGTACTTC

D: TRBD2
size: NA
J: TRBJ2-7
V: TRBV3-1/TRBV3-2
CDR3: CASSQGLAAPYEQYF
DNA: TGTGCCAGCAGCCAAGGGCTAGCGGCCCCCTACGAGCAGTACTTC

D: NA
size: NA
J: TRBJ2-5
V: TRBV19
CDR3: CASSIGAAEGETQYF
DNA: TGTGCCAGTAGTATCGGTGCGGCCGAGGGAGAGACCCAGTACTTC

D: NA
size: NA
J: TRBJ2-1
V: TRBV7-9
CDR3: CASSTPRGADNEQFF
DNA: TGTGCCAGCAGTACCCCACGGGGGGCAGACAATGAGCAGTTCTTC

D: TRBD1
size: NA
J: TRBJ2-7
V: TRBV6-5
CDR3: CASRWAGGRDEQYF
DNA: TGTGCCAGCAGGTGGGCAGGGGGTAGAGACGAGCAGTACTTC

D: NA
size: NA
J: TRBJ1-2
V: TRBV28
CDR3: CASSFPGSRGYTF
DNA: TGTGCCAGCAGTTTTCCAGGTTCCCGGGGCTACACCTTC

D: TRBD2
size: NA
J: TRBJ2-3
V: TRBV9
CDR3: CASSPPTSGSTDTQYF
DNA: TGTGCCAGCAGCCCACCGACTAGCGGAAGCACAGATACGCAGTATTTT

D: TRBD2
size: NA
J: TRBJ2-5
V: TRBV5-1
CDR3: CASSLKLAGEETQYF
DNA: TGCGCCAGCAGCTTGAAACTAGCGGGAGAGGAGACCCAGTACTTC

D: TRBD1
size: NA
J: TRBJ2-7
V: TRBV6-2/TRBV6-3
CDR3: CASRPQRQGRAYEQYF
DNA: TGTGCCAGCAGGCCTCAAAGACAGGGGCGCGCCTACGAGCAGTACTTC

D: TRBD2
size: NA
J: TRBJ2-2
V: TRBV11-2
CDR3: CASSASGSNTGELFF
DNA: TGTGCCAGCAGCGCTAGCGGGTCGAACACCGGGGAGCTGTTTTTT

D: TRBD2
size: NA
J: TRBJ2-7
V: TRBV27
CDR3: CASSLAGGRYEQYF
DNA: TGTGCCAGCAGTCTAGCGGGAGGAAGATACGAGCAGTACTTC

D: NA
size: NA
J: TRBJ1-2
V: TRBV20-1
CDR3: CSARDRGTF
DNA: TGCAGTGCTAGAGATCGGGGTACCTTC

D: TRBD2
size: NA
J: TRBJ2-7
V: TRBV10-3
CDR3: CAISESWGASGYEQYF
DNA: TGTGCCATCAGTGAGTCCTGGGGGGCTAGCGGGTACGAGCAGTACTTC

D: NA
size: NA
J: TRBJ1-5
V: TRBV28
CDR3: CASSPTGMGQPQHF
DNA: TGTGCCAGCAGTCCGACAGGTATGGGACAGCCCCAGCATTTT

D: TRBD1
size: NA
J: TRBJ1-4
V: TRBV3-1/TRBV3-2
CDR3: CASSQVPGGHEKLFF
DNA: TGTGCCAGCAGCCAAGTTCCAGGGGGCCATGAAAAACTGTTTTTT

D: TRBD2
size: NA
J: TRBJ2-5
V: TRBV7-8
CDR3: CASSLYRTSGRARETQYF
DNA: TGTGCCAGCAGCTTATATAGGACTAGCGGGAGGGCCAGAGAGACCCAGTACTTC

D: TRBD1
size: NA
J: TRBJ2-7
V: TRBV6-2/TRBV6-3
CDR3: CASSYTGQHYEQYF
DNA: TGTGCCAGCAGTTACACGGGACAGCACTACGAGCAGTACTTC

D: NA
size: once
J: TRBJ1-1
V: TRBV12-3/TRBV12-4
CDR3: CASSLQVNTEAFF
DNA: TGTGCCAGCAGTTTACAGGTTAACACTGAAGCTTTCTTT

D: TRBD2
size: NA
J: TRBJ2-1
V: TRBV7-6
CDR3: CASSLLPSSGYYNEQFF
DNA: TGTGCCAGCAGCCTTCTCCCGTCTAGCGGTTACTACAATGAGCAGTTCTTC

D: NA
size: NA
J: TRBJ1-1
V: TRBV20-1
CDR3: CSASYIATEAFF
DNA: TGCAGTGCTAGTTACATTGCCACTGAAGCTTTCTTT

D: NA
size: NA
J: TRBJ2-2
V: TRBV11-3
CDR3: CASSLDPAGELFF
DNA: TGTGCCAGCAGCTTAGATCCCGCCGGGGAGCTGTTTTTT

D: NA
size: NA
J: TRBJ1-2
V: TRBV29-1
CDR3: CSVEEGGRRAGGYTF
DNA: TGCAGCGTTGAAGAGGGGGGACGACGAGCGGGCGGCTACACCTTC

D: NA
size: once
J: TRBJ1-5
V: TRBV5-8
CDR3: CASSLEQGLNQPQHF
DNA: TGTGCCAGCAGCTTGGAGCAGGGATTAAATCAGCCCCAGCATTTT

D: NA
size: few
J: TRBJ2-7
V: TRBV29-1
CDR3: CSVGNRAYEQYF
DNA: TGCAGCGTTGGTAACCGGGCCTACGAGCAGTACTTC

D: NA
size: NA
J: TRBJ2-5
V: TRBV3-1/TRBV3-2
CDR3: CASSQEFKVAAMETQYF
DNA: TGTGCCAGCAGCCAAGAATTTAAAGTAGCTGCGATGGAGACCCAGTACTTC

D: TRBD2
size: NA
J: TRBJ2-3
V: TRBV9
CDR3: CASSSGTSGFTDTQYF
DNA: TGTGCCAGCAGCTCCGGGACTAGCGGGTTTACAGATACGCAGTATTTT

D: TRBD2
size: NA
J: TRBJ2-1
V: TRBV6-1
CDR3: CASSEGLAGVNEQFF
DNA: TGTGCCAGCAGTGAAGGACTAGCGGGAGTTAATGAGCAGTTCTTC

D: TRBD2
size: NA
J: TRBJ2-7
V: TRBV11-2
CDR3: CASSFQREGLSYEQYF
DNA: TGTGCCAGCAGCTTTCAGCGGGAGGGCCTTTCCTACGAGCAGTACTTC

D: NA
size: NA
J: TRBJ2-5
V: TRBV28
CDR3: CASSLWQGPGETQYF
DNA: TGTGCCAGCAGTTTATGGCAGGGGCCGGGAGAGACCCAGTACTTC

D: NA
size: NA
J: TRBJ1-5
V: TRBV5-8
CDR3: CASSWVGDTMYNQPQHF
DNA: TGTGCCAGCAGCTGGGTTGGGGACACCATGTACAATCAGCCCCAGCATTTT

D: NA
size: NA
J: TRBJ2-3
V: TRBV18
CDR3: CASSPLTNTDTQYF
DNA: TGTGCCAGCTCACCATTGACTAACACAGATACGCAGTATTTT

D: NA
size: NA
J: TRBJ1-1
V: TRBV28
CDR3: CASSPGRGGTEAFF
DNA: TGTGCCAGCAGCCCCGGGAGGGGGGGCACTGAAGCTTTCTTT

D: TRBD1
size: NA
J: TRBJ1-2
V: TRBV3-1/TRBV3-2
CDR3: CASSQRGQFNYGYTF
DNA: TGTGCCAGCAGCCAAAGGGGACAGTTTAACTATGGCTACACCTTC

D: TRBD1
size: NA
J: TRBJ1-6
V: TRBV5-1
CDR3: CASSSAGQGIGSPLHF
DNA: TGCGCCAGCAGCTCCGCGGGACAGGGTATAGGATCACCCCTCCACTTT

D: TRBD1
size: NA
J: TRBJ1-2
V: TRBV4-1
CDR3: CASSPDRTGGYGYTF
DNA: TGCGCCAGCAGCCCGGACCGGACAGGGGGCTATGGCTACACCTTC

D: NA
size: NA
J: TRBJ2-2
V: TRBV24-1
CDR3: CATSAEAGNTGELFF
DNA: TGTGCCACCAGTGCCGAGGCGGGGAACACCGGGGAGCTGTTTTTT

D: NA
size: NA
J: TRBJ2-5
V: TRBV7-2
CDR3: CASSLAPGRPETQYF
DNA: TGTGCCAGCAGCTTAGCCCCGGGAAGGCCGGAGACCCAGTACTTC

D: NA
size: NA
J: TRBJ1-3
V: TRBV3-1/TRBV3-2
CDR3: CASSQGGGGNRNTIYF
DNA: TGTGCCAGCAGCCAAGGGGGAGGGGGTAATCGAAACACCATATATTTT

D: NA
size: NA
J: TRBJ2-7
V: TRBV4-3
CDR3: CASSQGRGPYEQYF
DNA: TGCGCCAGCAGCCAAGGTCGAGGTCCGTACGAGCAGTACTTC

D: NA
size: NA
J: TRBJ2-6
V: TRBV18
CDR3: CASAGIGANVLTF
DNA: TGTGCCAGCGCCGGGATTGGGGCCAACGTCCTGACTTTC

D: NA
size: NA
J: TRBJ1-4
V: TRBV19
CDR3: CASTDTRDEKLFF
DNA: TGTGCCAGTACGGACACCCGAGATGAAAAACTGTTTTTT

D: NA
size: NA
J: TRBJ2-5
V: TRBV27
CDR3: CASSTPTRKETQYF
DNA: TGTGCCAGCAGTACCCCCACTAGAAAAGAGACCCAGTACTTC

D: NA
size: NA
J: TRBJ2-7
V: TRBV10-3
CDR3: CAISESPGTYEQYF
DNA: TGTGCCATCAGTGAGTCACCCGGGACCTACGAGCAGTACTTC

D: TRBD2
size: NA
J: TRBJ2-5
V: TRBV27
CDR3: CASPRSGGGPETQYF
DNA: TGTGCCAGCCCGCGATCGGGGGGGGGCCCGGAGACCCAGTACTTC

D: TRBD1
size: once
J: TRBJ2-7
V: TRBV5-1
CDR3: CASSLNRGLDEQYF
DNA: TGCGCCAGCAGCTTGAACAGGGGGCTCGACGAGCAGTACTTC

D: TRBD1
size: NA
J: TRBJ2-6
V: TRBV27
CDR3: CASSSNEPKRDRGHLTGANVLTF
DNA: TGTGCCAGCAGTTCAAATGAACCGAAACGGGACAGGGGACATCTCACTGGGGCCAACGTCCTGACTTTC

D: NA
size: NA
J: TRBJ2-5
V: TRBV5-4
CDR3: CASSYGQGSETQYF
DNA: TGTGCCAGCAGTTATGGGCAGGGGTCGGAGACCCAGTACTTC

D: NA
size: NA
J: TRBJ2-3
V: TRBV6-1
CDR3: CASSDLLRGTDTQYF
DNA: TGTGCCAGCAGTGATTTGCTGCGGGGCACAGATACGCAGTATTTT

D: TRBD2
size: few
J: TRBJ2-1
V: TRBV4-2
CDR3: CASSQEPMGAGGPRDNEQFF
DNA: TGTGCCAGCAGCCAAGAGCCCATGGGAGCGGGAGGGCCCCGGGACAATGAGCAGTTCTTC

D: NA
size: NA
J: TRBJ1-1
V: TRBV19
CDR3: CASSKLVNTEAFF
DNA: TGTGCCAGTAGTAAGCTGGTGAACACTGAAGCTTTCTTT

D: TRBD1
size: NA
J: TRBJ1-5
V: TRBV19
CDR3: CASSIGTGAYQPQHF
DNA: TGTGCCAGTAGTATAGGGACAGGGGCCTATCAGCCCCAGCATTTT